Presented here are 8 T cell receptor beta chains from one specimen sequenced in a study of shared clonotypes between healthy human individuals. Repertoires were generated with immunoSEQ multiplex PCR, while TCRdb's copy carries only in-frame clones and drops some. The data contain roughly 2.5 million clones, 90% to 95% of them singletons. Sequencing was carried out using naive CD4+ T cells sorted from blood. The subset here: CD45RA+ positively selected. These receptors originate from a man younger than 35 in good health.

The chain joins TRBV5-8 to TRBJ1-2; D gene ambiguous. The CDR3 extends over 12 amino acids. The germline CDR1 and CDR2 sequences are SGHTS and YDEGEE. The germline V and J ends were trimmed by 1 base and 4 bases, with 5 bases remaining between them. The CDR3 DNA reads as TGTGCCAGCAGCTTGATTGGCTATGGCTACACCTTC. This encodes CASSLIGYGYTF.

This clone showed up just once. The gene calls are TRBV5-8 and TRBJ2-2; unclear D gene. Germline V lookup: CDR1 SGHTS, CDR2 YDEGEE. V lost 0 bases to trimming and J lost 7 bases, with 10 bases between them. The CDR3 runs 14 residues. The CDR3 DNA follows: TGTGCCAGCAGCTTGGGGCGAGGTCACGGGGAGCTGTTTTTT. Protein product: CASSLGRGHGELFF.

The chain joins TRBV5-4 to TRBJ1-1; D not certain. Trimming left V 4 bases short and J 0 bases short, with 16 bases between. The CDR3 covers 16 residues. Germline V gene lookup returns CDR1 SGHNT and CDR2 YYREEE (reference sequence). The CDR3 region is CASSQLGSGLNTEAFF. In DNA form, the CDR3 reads TGTGCCAGCAGCCAGCTGGGGTCGGGGTTGAACACTGAAGCTTTCTTT. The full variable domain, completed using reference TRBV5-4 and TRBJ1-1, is ETGVTQSPTHLIKTRGQQVTLRCSSQSGHNTVSWYQQALGQGPQFIFQYYREEENGRGNFPPRFSGLQFPNYSSELNVNALELDDSALYLCASSQLGSGLNTEAFFGQGTRLTVV.

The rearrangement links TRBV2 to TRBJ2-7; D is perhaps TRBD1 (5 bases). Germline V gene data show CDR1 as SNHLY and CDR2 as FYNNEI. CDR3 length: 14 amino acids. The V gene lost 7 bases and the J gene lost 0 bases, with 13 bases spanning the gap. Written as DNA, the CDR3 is TGTGCCAGCAAGGTCGAAGGGGACTCCTACGAGCAGTACTTC. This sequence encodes CASKVEGDSYEQYF.

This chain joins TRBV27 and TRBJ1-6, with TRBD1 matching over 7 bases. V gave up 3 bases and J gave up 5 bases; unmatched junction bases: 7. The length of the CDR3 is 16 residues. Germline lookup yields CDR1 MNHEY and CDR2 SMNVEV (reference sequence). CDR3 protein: CASSFITGDNNSPLHF. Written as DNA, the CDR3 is TGTGCCAGCAGTTTTATTACAGGGGATAATAATTCACCCCTCCACTTT.

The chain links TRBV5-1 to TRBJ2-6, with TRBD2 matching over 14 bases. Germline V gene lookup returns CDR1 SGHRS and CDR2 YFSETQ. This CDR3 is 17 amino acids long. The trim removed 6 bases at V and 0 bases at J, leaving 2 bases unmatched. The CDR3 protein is CASTGTSGSSGANVLTF. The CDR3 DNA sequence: TGCGCCAGCACCGGGACTAGCGGGAGCTCTGGGGCCAACGTCCTGACTTTC.

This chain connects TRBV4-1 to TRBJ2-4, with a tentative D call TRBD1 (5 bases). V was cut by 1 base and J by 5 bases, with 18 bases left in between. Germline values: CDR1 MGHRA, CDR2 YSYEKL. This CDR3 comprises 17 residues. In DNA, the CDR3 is TGCGCCAGCAGCCAAGTAGTAGCCAGGGTTGGCCAAAACATTCAGTACTTC. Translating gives CASSQVVARVGQNIQYF.

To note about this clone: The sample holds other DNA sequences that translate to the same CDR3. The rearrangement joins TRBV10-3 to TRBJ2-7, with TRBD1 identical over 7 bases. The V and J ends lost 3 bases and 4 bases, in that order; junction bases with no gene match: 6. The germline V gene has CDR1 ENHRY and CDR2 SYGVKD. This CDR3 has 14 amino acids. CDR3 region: CAISESGTAYEQYF. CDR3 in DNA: TGTGCCATCAGTGAATCCGGGACAGCATACGAGCAGTACTTC.